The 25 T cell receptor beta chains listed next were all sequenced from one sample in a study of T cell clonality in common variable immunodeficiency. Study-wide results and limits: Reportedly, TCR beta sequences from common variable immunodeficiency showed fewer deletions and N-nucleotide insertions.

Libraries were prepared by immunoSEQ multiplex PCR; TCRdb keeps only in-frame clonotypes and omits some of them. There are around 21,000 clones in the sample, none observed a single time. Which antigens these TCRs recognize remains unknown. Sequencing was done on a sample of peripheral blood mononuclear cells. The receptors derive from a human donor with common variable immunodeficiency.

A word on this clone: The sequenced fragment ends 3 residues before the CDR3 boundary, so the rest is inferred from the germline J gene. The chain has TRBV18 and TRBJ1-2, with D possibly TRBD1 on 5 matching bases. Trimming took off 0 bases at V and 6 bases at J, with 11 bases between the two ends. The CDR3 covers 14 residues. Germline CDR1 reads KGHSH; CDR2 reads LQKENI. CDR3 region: CASSPPGKGNGYTF. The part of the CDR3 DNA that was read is TGTGCCAGCTCACCACCGGGGAAGGGGAATGGC.

The CDR3 DNA, read in part, is TGTGCCTGGAGTACAACAGGCACAGGGCCC. It specifies CAWSTTGTGP. The full-length CDR3 reads as CAWSTTGTGPQHF. This rearrangement joins TRBV30 to TRBJ1-5; possible D gene TRBD1, 5 bases. The read is 3 residues too short to cover the CDR3 end, so that end is filled in from the germline J gene. The ends were cut back, 2 bases at V and 9 bases at J, with 14 bases in the middle. This CDR3 has 13 residues. Looked up from germline, CDR1 is GTSNPN and CDR2 is SVGIG (reference sequence).

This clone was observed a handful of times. CDR3 amino acids: CASSLTGGRTEAFF. CDR3 DNA, as far as it was read: TGCGCCAGCAGCTTGACAGGGGGCCGAACTGAA. V gene TRBV5-1 combines with J gene TRBJ1-1, with 9 bases matching TRBD1. Sequencing ends 3 residues short of the CDR3 end; the germline J gene provides the rest. CDR3 size: 14 residues. J gave up 5 bases and V 1 base, and 3 bases lay outside the gene matches. The germline V gene has CDR1 SGHRS and CDR2 YFSETQ.

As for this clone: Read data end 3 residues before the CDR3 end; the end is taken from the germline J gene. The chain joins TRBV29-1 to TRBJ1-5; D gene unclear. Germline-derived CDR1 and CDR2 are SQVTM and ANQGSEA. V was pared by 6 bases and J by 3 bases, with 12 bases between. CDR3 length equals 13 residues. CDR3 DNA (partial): TGCAGCGTCGGAACAGAGACCAATCAGCCC. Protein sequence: CSVGTETNQP. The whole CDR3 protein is CSVGTETNQPQHF. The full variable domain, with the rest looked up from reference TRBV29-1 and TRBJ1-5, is SAVISQKPSRDICQRGTSLTIQCQVDSQVTMMFWYRQQPGQSLTLIATANQGSEATYESGFVIDKFPISRPNLTFSTLTVSNMSPEDSSIYLCSVGTETNQPQHFGDGTRLSIL.

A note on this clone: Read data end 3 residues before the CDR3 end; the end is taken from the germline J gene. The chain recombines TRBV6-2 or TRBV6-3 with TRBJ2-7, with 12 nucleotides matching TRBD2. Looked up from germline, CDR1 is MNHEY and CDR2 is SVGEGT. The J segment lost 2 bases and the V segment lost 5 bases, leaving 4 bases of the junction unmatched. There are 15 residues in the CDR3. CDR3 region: CASSHGLAGTYEQYF. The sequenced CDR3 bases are TGTGCCAGCAGTCACGGACTAGCGGGGACCTACGAG.

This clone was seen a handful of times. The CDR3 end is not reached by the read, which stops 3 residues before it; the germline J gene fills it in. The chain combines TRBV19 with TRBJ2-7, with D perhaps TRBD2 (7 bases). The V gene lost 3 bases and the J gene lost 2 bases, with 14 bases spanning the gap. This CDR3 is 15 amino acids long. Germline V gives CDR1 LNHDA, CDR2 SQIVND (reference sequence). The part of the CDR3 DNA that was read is TGTGCCAGTAGTATTATTGGGGAGGGGGCCTACGAG. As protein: CASSIIGEGAYE. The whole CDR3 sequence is CASSIIGEGAYEQYF.

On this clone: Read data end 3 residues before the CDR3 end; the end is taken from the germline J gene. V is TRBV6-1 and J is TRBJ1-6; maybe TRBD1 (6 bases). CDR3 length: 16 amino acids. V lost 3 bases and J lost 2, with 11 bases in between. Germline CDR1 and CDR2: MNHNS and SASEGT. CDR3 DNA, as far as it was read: TGTGCCAGCAGTGAGCGCTGGACAGCCTATAATTCACCC. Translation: CASSERWTAYNSP. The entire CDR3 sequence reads CASSERWTAYNSPLHF.

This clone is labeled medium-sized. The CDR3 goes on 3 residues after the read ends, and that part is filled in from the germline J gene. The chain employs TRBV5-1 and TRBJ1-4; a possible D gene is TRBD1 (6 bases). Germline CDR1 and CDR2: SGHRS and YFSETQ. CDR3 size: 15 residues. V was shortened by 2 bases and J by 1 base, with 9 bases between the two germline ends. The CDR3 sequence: CASSFQGITNEKLFF. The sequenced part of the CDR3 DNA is TGCGCCAGCAGCTTTCAGGGGATAACTAATGAAAAA.

The CDR3 is CSAVPRGTYNEQFF. CDR3 DNA (partial): TGCAGTGCAGTACCTCGGGGGACCTACAATGAG. This chain uses TRBV20-1 with TRBJ2-1; maybe TRBD2 (6 bases). The CDR3 end falls 3 residues outside the read, so it is completed with the germline J gene. This CDR3 comprises 14 residues. V shed 6 bases and J shed 2 bases, with 14 bases lying between them. Per the germline V gene, CDR1 is DFQATT and CDR2 is SNEGSKA (reference sequence).

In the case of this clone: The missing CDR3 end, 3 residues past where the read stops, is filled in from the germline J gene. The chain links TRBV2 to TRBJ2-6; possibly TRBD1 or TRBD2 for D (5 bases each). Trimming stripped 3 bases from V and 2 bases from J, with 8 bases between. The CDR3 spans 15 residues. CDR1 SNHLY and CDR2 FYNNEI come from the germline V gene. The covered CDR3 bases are TGTGCCAGCAGTGATCGAGGGGCTGGGGCCAACGTC. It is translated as CASSDRGAGANV. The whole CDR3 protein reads CASSDRGAGANVLTF.

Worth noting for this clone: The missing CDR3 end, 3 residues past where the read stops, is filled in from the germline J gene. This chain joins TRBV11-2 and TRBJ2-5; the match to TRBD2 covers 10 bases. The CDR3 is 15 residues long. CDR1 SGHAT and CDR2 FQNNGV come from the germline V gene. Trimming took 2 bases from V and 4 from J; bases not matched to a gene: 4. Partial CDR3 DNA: TGTGCCAGCAGCTTACACCTAGCGGGGGTAGAGACC. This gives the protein CASSLHLAGVET. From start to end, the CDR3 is CASSLHLAGVETQYF. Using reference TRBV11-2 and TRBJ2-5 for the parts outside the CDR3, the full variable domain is EAGVAQSPRYKIIEKRQSVAFWCNPISGHATLYWYQQILGQGPKLLIQFQNNGVVDDSQLPKDRFSAERLKGVDSTLKIQPAKLEDSAVYLCASSLHLAGVETQYFGPGTRLLVL.

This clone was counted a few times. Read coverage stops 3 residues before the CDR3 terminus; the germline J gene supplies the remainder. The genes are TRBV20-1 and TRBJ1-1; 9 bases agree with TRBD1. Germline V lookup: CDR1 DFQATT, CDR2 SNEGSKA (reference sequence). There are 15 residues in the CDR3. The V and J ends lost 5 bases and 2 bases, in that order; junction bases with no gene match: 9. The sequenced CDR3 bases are TGCAGTGCTTCCGGGACAGGGCGGGCTAACACTGAA. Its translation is CSASGTGRANTE. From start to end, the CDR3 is CSASGTGRANTEAFF.

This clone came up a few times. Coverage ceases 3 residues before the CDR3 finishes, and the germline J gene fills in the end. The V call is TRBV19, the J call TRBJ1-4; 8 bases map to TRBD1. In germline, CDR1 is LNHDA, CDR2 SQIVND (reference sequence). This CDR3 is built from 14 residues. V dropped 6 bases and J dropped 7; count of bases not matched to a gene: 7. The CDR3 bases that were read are TGTGCCAGTAGCCCAGGGGGCTTGGGTGAAAAA. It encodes CASSPGGLGEK. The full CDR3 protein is CASSPGGLGEKLFF.

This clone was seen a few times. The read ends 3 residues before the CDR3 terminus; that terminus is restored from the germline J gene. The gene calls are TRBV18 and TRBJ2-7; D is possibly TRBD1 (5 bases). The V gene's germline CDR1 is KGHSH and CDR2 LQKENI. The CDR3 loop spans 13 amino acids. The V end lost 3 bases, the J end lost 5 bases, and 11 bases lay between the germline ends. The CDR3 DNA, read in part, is TGTGCCAGCTCACCGGACCAGGGTAACGAG. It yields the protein CASSPDQGNE. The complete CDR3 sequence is CASSPDQGNEQYF. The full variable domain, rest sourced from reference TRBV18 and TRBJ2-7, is NAGVMQNPRHLVRRRGQEARLRCSPMKGHSHVYWYRQLPEEGLKFMVYLQKENIIDESGMPKERFSAEFPKEGPSILRIQQVVRGDSAAYFCASSPDQGNEQYFGPGTRLTVT.

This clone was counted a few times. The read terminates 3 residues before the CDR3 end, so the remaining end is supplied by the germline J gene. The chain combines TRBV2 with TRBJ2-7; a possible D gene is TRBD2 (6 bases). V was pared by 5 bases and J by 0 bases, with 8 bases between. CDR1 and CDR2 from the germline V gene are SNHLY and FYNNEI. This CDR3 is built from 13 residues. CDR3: CASSRDFSYEQYF. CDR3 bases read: TGTGCCAGCAGTAGGGACTTCTCCTACGAG.

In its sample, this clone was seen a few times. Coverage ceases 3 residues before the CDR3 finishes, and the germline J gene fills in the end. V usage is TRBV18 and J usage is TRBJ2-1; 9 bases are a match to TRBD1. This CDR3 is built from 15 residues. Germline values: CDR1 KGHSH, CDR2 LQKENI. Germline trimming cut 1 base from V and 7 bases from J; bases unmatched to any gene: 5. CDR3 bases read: TGTGCCAGCTCACCACGACAGGGGGGAGGGAATGAG. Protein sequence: CASSPRQGGGNE. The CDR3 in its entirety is CASSPRQGGGNEQFF.

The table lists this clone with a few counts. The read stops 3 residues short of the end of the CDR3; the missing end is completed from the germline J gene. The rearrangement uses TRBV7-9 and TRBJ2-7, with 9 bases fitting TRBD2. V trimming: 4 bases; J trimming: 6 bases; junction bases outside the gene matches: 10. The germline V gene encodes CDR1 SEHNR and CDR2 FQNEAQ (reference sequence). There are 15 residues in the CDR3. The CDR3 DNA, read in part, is TGTGCCAGCAGCTCCCCGACTAGCGGAGACCTCGAG. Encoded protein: CASSSPTSGDLE. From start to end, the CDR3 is CASSSPTSGDLEQYF. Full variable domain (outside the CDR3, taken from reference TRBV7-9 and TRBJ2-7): DTGVSQNPRHKITKRGQNVTFRCDPISEHNRLYWYRQTLGQGPEFLTYFQNEAQLEKSRLLSDRFSAERPKGSFSTLEIQRTEQGDSAMYLCASSSPTSGDLEQYFGPGTRLTVT.

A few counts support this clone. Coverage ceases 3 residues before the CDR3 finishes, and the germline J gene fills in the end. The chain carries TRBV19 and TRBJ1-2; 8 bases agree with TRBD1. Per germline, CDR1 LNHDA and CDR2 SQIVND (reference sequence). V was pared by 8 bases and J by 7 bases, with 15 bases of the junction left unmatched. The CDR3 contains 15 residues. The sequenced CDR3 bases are TGTGCCAGTGGACAAGAAATGACAGGGGAGGTTGGC. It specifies CASGQEMTGEVG. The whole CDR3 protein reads CASGQEMTGEVGYTF.

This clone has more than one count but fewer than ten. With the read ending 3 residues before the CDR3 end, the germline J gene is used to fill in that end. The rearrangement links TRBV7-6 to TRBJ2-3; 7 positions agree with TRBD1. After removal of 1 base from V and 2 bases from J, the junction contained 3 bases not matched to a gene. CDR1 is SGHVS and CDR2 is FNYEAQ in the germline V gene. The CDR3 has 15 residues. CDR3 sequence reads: CASSLGDRFTDTQYF. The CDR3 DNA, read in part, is TGTGCCAGCAGCTTAGGGGACAGATTCACAGATACG.

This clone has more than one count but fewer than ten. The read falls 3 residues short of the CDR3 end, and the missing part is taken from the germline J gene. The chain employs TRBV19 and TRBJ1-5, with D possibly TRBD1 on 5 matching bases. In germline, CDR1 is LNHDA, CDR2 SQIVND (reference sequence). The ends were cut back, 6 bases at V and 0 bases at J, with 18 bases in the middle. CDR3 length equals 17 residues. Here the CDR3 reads CASRLRDQGYSNQPQHF. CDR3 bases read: TGTGCCAGTAGGCTAAGAGATCAGGGATATAGCAATCAGCCC.

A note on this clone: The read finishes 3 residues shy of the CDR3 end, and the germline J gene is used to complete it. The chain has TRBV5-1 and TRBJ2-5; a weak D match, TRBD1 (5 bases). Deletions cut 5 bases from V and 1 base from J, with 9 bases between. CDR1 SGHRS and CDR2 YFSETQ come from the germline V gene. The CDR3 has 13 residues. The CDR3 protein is CASRGQGQETQYF. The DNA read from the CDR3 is TGCGCCAGCAGAGGGCAGGGCCAAGAGACC.

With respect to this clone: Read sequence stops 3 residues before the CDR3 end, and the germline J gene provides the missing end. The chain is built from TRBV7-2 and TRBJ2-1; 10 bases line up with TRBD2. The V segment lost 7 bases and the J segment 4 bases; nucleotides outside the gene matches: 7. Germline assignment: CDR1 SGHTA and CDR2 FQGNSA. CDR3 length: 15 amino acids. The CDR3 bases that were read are TGTGCCAGCACCGCCTCGACTAGCGGGTACAATGAG. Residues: CASTASTSGYNE. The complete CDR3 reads CASTASTSGYNEQFF.

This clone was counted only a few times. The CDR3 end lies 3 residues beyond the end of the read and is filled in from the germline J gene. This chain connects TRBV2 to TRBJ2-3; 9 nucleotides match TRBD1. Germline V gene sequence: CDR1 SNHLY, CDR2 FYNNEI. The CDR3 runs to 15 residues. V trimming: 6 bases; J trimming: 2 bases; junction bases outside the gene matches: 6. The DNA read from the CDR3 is TGTGCCAGCAGCCAACAGGGGGCTACCACAGATACG. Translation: CASSQQGATTDT. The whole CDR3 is CASSQQGATTDTQYF.

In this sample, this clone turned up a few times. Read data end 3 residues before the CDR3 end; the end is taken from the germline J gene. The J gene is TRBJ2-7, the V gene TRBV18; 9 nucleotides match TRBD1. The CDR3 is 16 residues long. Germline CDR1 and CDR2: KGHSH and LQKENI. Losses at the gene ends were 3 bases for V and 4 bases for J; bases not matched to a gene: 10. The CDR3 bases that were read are TGTGCCAGCTCACCCATCACCGGGACAGGGCGATACGAG. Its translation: CASSPITGTGRYE. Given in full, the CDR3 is CASSPITGTGRYEQYF.

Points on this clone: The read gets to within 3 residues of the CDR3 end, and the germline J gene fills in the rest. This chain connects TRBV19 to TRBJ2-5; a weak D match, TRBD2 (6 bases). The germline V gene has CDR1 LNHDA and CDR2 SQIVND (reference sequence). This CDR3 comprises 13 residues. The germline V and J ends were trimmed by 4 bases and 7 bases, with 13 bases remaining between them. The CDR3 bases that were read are TGTGCCAGTAGTACCCCGGAGGGCAGGACC. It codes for CASSTPEGRT. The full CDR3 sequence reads CASSTPEGRTQYF.